The 15 T cell receptor beta chains given below trace back to one sample, sequenced in a study of blood T cell repertoires in COVID-19. Repertoires were generated with immunoSEQ multiplex PCR, while TCRdb's copy carries only in-frame clones and drops some. The sample carries 200,000 to 250,000 clones, roughly 94% recorded once. The sample comprised peripheral blood. The receptors were sampled from a man aged 25 to 45 with acute or convalescent COVID-19.

The chain combines TRBV5-6 with TRBJ2-3, with 9 bases fitting TRBD1. The CDR3 consists of 15 residues. V shed 1 base, J shed 4 bases, and the junction held 4 bases outside the gene matches. Germline V gene sequence: CDR1 SGHDT, CDR2 YYEEEE. CDR3 sequence reads: CASSLTTGGSDTQYF. In DNA form, the CDR3 reads TGTGCCAGCAGCTTGACCACAGGGGGCTCAGATACGCAGTATTTT.

This chain links TRBV6-5 with TRBJ2-7, with 9 bases aligning to TRBD1. Germline V gene data show CDR1 as MNHEY and CDR2 as SVGAGI. The trim removed 1 base at V and 7 bases at J, leaving 11 bases unmatched. This CDR3 region has 16 residues. The DNA of the CDR3 is TGTGCCAGCAGTTACTTCCGGACAGGGGAGAGTGGTGAGCAGTACTTC. Translating it yields CASSYFRTGESGEQYF.

DNA of the CDR3: TGTGCCAGCAGTTACAAGACTAGCGGGGTTACACACGCGAACACCGGGGAGCTGTTTTTT. Protein sequence: CASSYKTSGVTHANTGELFF. The V gene is TRBV6-8, the J gene TRBJ2-2, with TRBD2 matching over 11 bases. Germline assignment: CDR1 MNHGY and CDR2 SAAAGT. J gave up 0 bases and V 2 bases, and 11 bases lay outside the gene matches. The CDR3 is 20 amino acids.

This chain joins TRBV6-5 and TRBJ1-5; D possibly corresponds to TRBD1 (5 bases). The CDR3 is 11 amino acids. Per the germline V gene, CDR1 is MNHEY and CDR2 is SVGAGI. V was pared by 10 bases and J by 2 bases, with 6 bases between. The CDR3 sequence: CATGGNQPQHF. CDR3 nucleotides: TGTGCCACGGGGGGCAATCAGCCCCAGCATTTT.

J is TRBJ1-4 and V is TRBV5-6; no reliable D call. The CDR3 extends over 16 amino acids. V was trimmed by 1 base and J by 0 bases, leaving 10 bases between them. Germline V gene data show CDR1 as SGHDT and CDR2 as YYEEEE. In DNA, the CDR3 is TGTGCCAGCAGCTTGATGGCACCTGCAACTAATGAAAAACTGTTTTTT. Its translation: CASSLMAPATNEKLFF.

This clone was counted once. J is TRBJ2-5 and V is TRBV6-6; D might be TRBD2 (6 bases). V lost 5 bases, J lost 3 bases, and 16 bases lay in between. The CDR3 runs 15 residues. CDR1 is MNHNY, CDR2 SVGAGI, per germline (reference sequence). CDR3 nucleotides: TGTGCCAGCAGTCCTATGCTGGCGGGGAAAGAGACCCAGTACTTC. Its translation: CASSPMLAGKETQYF.

The gene calls are TRBV5-1 and TRBJ2-2; D not certain. Germline CDR1 and CDR2: SGHRS and YFSETQ. V lost 0 bases and J 6 bases, leaving 9 bases between the germline ends. The CDR3 is made up of 14 amino acids. CDR3 protein: CASSLDGGPGELFF. The CDR3 DNA is TGCGCCAGCAGCTTGGATGGTGGGCCCGGGGAGCTGTTTTTT.

The rearrangement joins TRBV3-1 (or the pseudogene TRBV3-2) to TRBJ1-6, with D possibly TRBD1 on 5 matching bases. Germline CDR1 reads LGHDT; CDR2 reads YNNKEL (reference sequence). CDR3 length: 15 amino acids. V was shortened by 0 bases and J by 10 bases, with 13 bases between the two germline ends. CDR3 bases: TGTGCCAGCAGCCAAGACTTCCAGGGTAAATCACCCCTCCACTTT. It encodes CASSQDFQGKSPLHF.

V and J are TRBV9 and TRBJ2-7; unclear D gene. The ends were cut back, 0 bases at V and 6 bases at J, with 13 bases in the middle. This CDR3 region has 14 residues. Germline CDR1 reads SGDLS; CDR2 reads YYNGEE. The CDR3, as DNA: TGTGCCAGCAGCGTAGGTCTCCCCGCGCTCGAGCAGTACTTC. Translation: CASSVGLPALEQYF.

V is TRBV11-2 and J is TRBJ2-1; TRBD1 is a possible D gene (5 bases). Per germline, CDR1 SGHAT and CDR2 FQNNGV. V was clipped by 6 bases and J by 2 bases, with 14 bases between them. The CDR3 extends over 15 amino acids. CDR3 in amino acids: CASRIRTSAYNEQFF. In nucleotides, the CDR3 is TGTGCCAGCAGAATAAGGACAAGCGCCTACAATGAGCAGTTCTTC.

The rearrangement links TRBV28 to TRBJ1-5; 7 bases align to TRBD1. CDR1 MDHEN and CDR2 SYDVKM come from the germline V gene. The CDR3 covers 17 residues. The J segment lost 0 bases and the V segment lost 6 bases, leaving 11 bases of the junction unmatched. This chain's CDR3 is CASRNRDRSYSNQPQHF. For the CDR3, the DNA is TGTGCCAGCAGAAACCGGGACAGATCATATAGCAATCAGCCCCAGCATTTT. Combining the CDR3 with reference TRBV28 and TRBJ1-5 gives the whole variable domain DVKVTQSSRYLVKRTGEKVFLECVQDMDHENMFWYRQDPGLGLRLIYFSYDVKMKEKGDIPEGYSVSREKKERFSLILESASTNQTSMYLCASRNRDRSYSNQPQHFGDGTRLSIL.

The chain links TRBV6-5 to TRBJ2-1; D remains unclear. Looked up from germline, CDR1 is MNHEY and CDR2 is SVGAGI. V gave up 0 bases and J gave up 8 bases, with 5 bases separating them. CDR3 size: 12 residues. Written as DNA, the CDR3 is TGTGCCAGCAGTTACTCGCCGGATGAGCAGTTCTTC. Its translation: CASSYSPDEQFF.

Only one count was recorded for this clone. This chain links TRBV11-2 with TRBJ1-1, with D hard to call. Per the germline V gene, CDR1 is SGHAT and CDR2 is FQNNGV. The CDR3 length is 12 residues. V lost 2 bases and J 8 bases, leaving 9 bases between the germline ends. This chain's CDR3 is CASSLTPGEAFF. The DNA for the CDR3 is TGTGCCAGCAGCTTAACTCCAGGCGAAGCTTTCTTT.

The V gene is TRBV10-3, the J gene TRBJ2-4; TRBD1 is a possible D gene (7 bases). Germline CDR1 and CDR2: ENHRY and SYGVKD. CDR3 length: 17 residues. The germline V and J ends were trimmed by 3 bases and 5 bases, with 20 bases remaining between them. The CDR3 DNA is TGTGCCATCAGTGATGGGGAGACAGGAGGGGGCCAAAACATTCAGTACTTC. Amino acids: CAISDGETGGGQNIQYF.

This chain uses TRBV6-5 with TRBJ1-2; 7 nucleotides agree with TRBD1. The CDR3 covers 14 residues. Germline CDR1 reads MNHEY; CDR2 reads SVGAGI. Unmatched junction bases numbered 2, after V lost 4 bases and J lost 0 bases. The CDR3 coding sequence is TGTGCCAGCAGTTCGGGACAGACTAACTATGGCTACACCTTC. This translates into CASSSGQTNYGYTF.